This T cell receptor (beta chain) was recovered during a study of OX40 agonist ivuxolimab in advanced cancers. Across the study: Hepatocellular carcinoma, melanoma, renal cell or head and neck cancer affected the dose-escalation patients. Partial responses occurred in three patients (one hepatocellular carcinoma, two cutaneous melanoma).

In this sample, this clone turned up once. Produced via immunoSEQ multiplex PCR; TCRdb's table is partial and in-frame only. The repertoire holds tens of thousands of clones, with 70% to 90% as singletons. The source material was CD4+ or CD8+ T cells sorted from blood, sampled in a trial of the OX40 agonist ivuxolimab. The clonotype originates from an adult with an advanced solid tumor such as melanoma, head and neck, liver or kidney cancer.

In nucleotides, the CDR3 is TGTGCCAGCAGCTCCGATATGGGGGGGCCGAATGAGCAGTTCTTC. Encoded protein: CASSSDMGGPNEQFF. The chain is built from TRBV7-3 and TRBJ2-1; D is perhaps TRBD2 (7 bases). V was cut by 4 bases and J by 7 bases, with 17 bases left in between. The V gene's germline CDR1 is SGHTA and CDR2 FQGTGA. The CDR3 is 15 amino acids.